One sample yielded the 24 T cell receptor beta chains listed below, sequenced in a study of blood T cell repertoires in COVID-19 (dated by TCRdb to the early 2020s). Libraries were made using the immunoSEQ multiplex PCR assay. This immuneACCESS table, as held by TCRdb, lists in-frame sequences with V and J called but not all clones. Of the missing ones, under half trace to an unresolved V gene in checked studies; the others have no known cause. In all, the sample holds 160,000 or so clones, and approximately 81% of those were seen once. 1% to 1.2% of the sample lies in the top ten. Sequenced sample: peripheral blood. These receptors were obtained from a man aged 35 to 55 with acute or convalescent COVID-19.

V usage is TRBV5-8 and J usage is TRBJ2-5, with a tentative D call TRBD1 (5 bases). The CDR3 has 14 amino acids. Germline V gene data show CDR1 as SGHTS and CDR2 as YDEGEE. V was clipped by 4 bases and J by 5 bases, with 15 bases between them. CDR3 DNA: TGTGCCAGCAGCCGTGGACAAGGGCTCGAGACCCAGTACTTC. Amino acids: CASSRGQGLETQYF. The variable domain in full, completed from reference TRBV5-8 and TRBJ2-5, reads EAGVTQSPTHLIKTRGQQATLRCSPISGHTSVYWYQQALGLGLQFLLWYDEGEERNRGNFPPRFSGRQFPNYSSELNVNALELEDSALYLCASSRGQGLETQYFGPGTRLLVL.

The chain combines TRBV27 with TRBJ1-5; TRBD1 might be the D (5 bases). This CDR3 has 14 residues. From germline, CDR1 is MNHEY and CDR2 SMNVEV (reference sequence). V shed 0 bases and J shed 7 bases, with 10 bases lying between them. Written as DNA, the CDR3 is TGTGCCAGCAGTTTATCGCCAGGGAACCAGCCCCAGCATTTT. Translating gives CASSLSPGNQPQHF.

The chain combines TRBV11-2 with TRBJ2-5; TRBD2 agrees at 10 bases. CDR1 SGHAT and CDR2 FQNNGV come from the germline V gene. The CDR3 is 15 amino acids. Trimming removed 2 bases from V and 5 bases from J; junction bases left unmatched: 5. For the CDR3, the DNA is TGTGCCAGCAGCTTACAAGCGGGGGGGCGGGAGACCCAGTACTTC. This codes for CASSLQAGGRETQYF.

The chain combines TRBV19 with TRBJ1-1, with D hard to call. The germline V gene encodes CDR1 LNHDA and CDR2 SQIVND (reference sequence). Trimming shortened V by 0 bases and J by 1 base, and 9 bases separated the two germline ends. This CDR3 is built from 15 residues. CDR3 coding DNA: TGTGCCAGTAGTATAGACGGCCGAGGGAACACTGAAGCTTTCTTT. This encodes CASSIDGRGNTEAFF.

The J gene is TRBJ1-1, the V gene TRBV3-1 (or the pseudogene TRBV3-2), with a tentative D call TRBD1 (6 bases). Per the germline V gene, CDR1 is LGHDT and CDR2 is YNNKEL (reference sequence). Trimming took 4 bases from V and 4 from J, leaving 16 bases between them. The CDR3 sequence is 15 residues long. The CDR3 loop is CASSPGTGWGTEAFF. Here the CDR3 DNA reads TGTGCCAGCAGCCCCGGTACAGGGTGGGGCACTGAAGCTTTCTTT.

This chain links TRBV7-8 with TRBJ1-2; TRBD1 matches 9 bases. This CDR3 comprises 14 residues. Germline trimming cut 1 base from V and 3 bases from J; bases unmatched to any gene: 0. Germline V lookup: CDR1 SGHVS, CDR2 FQNEAQ. For the CDR3, the DNA is TGTGCCAGCAGCTTAGGACAGGGGGACTATGGCTACACCTTC. Residues: CASSLGQGDYGYTF.

The chain employs TRBV15 and TRBJ1-1, with a weak D call TRBD1 (5 bases). The V and J ends lost 0 bases and 3 bases respectively, with 14 bases between them. CDR1 is LNHNV and CDR2 is YYDKDF in the germline V gene (reference sequence). The CDR3 runs to 16 residues. The CDR3 DNA reads as TGTGCCACCAGCAGAGATGCGGGGGTAAGTGACACTGAAGCTTTCTTT. Translation: CATSRDAGVSDTEAFF.

Turning to this clone: Germline and junction disagree at one end, which may indicate a read error. The chain carries TRBV7-7 and TRBJ2-1, with a weak D call TRBD2 (5 bases). The CDR3 sequence is 19 residues long. Germline-derived CDR1 and CDR2 are SSHAT and FNYEAQ (reference sequence). The DNA for the CDR3 is TGTGCTAGCAGCTTTAAATTAGCGCCTACTAGGGTATCCTACAATGAGCAGTTCTTC. Translated, it gives CASSFKLAPTRVSYNEQFF. The whole variable domain, filled in from reference TRBV7-7 and TRBJ2-1, reads GAGVSQSPRYKVTKRGQDVTLRCDPISSHATLYWYQQALGQGPEFLTYFNYEAQPDKSGLPSDRFSAERPEGSISTLTIQRTEQRDSAMYRCASSFKLAPTRVSYNEQFFGPGTRLTVL.

The chain has TRBV6-5 and TRBJ2-7, with a tentative D call TRBD1 (6 bases). CDR3 length: 14 amino acids. Germline V CDR1 and CDR2: MNHEY, SVGAGI. Trimming removed 5 bases at V and 3 bases at J, with 14 bases between. The CDR3 region has the DNA TGTGCCAGCAGTCCCGGGACAAACCTCTACGAGCAGTACTTC. It encodes CASSPGTNLYEQYF.

The chain links TRBV6-5 to TRBJ1-3; D gene unclear. This CDR3 spans 15 amino acids. The V gene's germline CDR1 is MNHEY and CDR2 SVGAGI. V lost 6 bases, J lost 0 bases, and 12 bases lay in between. CDR3: CASSRHVSSGNTIYF. The CDR3 region has the DNA TGTGCCAGCAGCAGACACGTGAGCTCTGGAAACACCATATATTTT.

This chain connects TRBV12-5 to TRBJ2-5; the D gene is possibly TRBD2 (6 bases). The CDR3 spans 14 residues. V shed 7 bases and J shed 2 bases, with 14 bases lying between them. Germline V gives CDR1 LGHNT, CDR2 FRNRAP. In nucleotides, the CDR3 is TGTGCTAGTGCCCCCGGGGGAAGGCAAGAGACCCAGTACTTC. Its protein product is CASAPGGRQETQYF.

This chain joins TRBV7-9 and TRBJ2-2, with a possible D match to TRBD2 (5 bases). Germline V gene lookup returns CDR1 SEHNR and CDR2 FQNEAQ (reference sequence). The CDR3 is 15 amino acids. Trimming shortened V by 6 bases and J by 8 bases, and 19 bases separated the two germline ends. The CDR3 sequence is CASRPRDPSSGELFF. The CDR3 nucleotides are TGTGCCAGCAGGCCGAGGGATCCCTCATCAGGGGAGCTGTTTTTT.

The chain has TRBV5-1 and TRBJ2-5, with TRBD2 matching over 10 bases. Germline V gene lookup returns CDR1 SGHRS and CDR2 YFSETQ. With 1 base clipped from V and 10 bases from J, the junction kept 7 bases outside the gene matches. The CDR3 is made up of 14 amino acids. The CDR3 is CASSLTSGVGDQYF. Here the CDR3 DNA reads TGCGCCAGCAGCTTGACTAGCGGGGTGGGTGACCAGTACTTC. Complete variable domain (other parts from reference TRBV5-1 and TRBJ2-5): KAGVTQTPRYLIKTRGQQVTLSCSPISGHRSVSWYQQTPGQGLQFLFEYFSETQRNKGNFPGRFSGRQFSNSRSEMNVSTLELGDSALYLCASSLTSGVGDQYFGPGTRLLVL.

This chain connects TRBV5-1 to TRBJ2-5; 7 positions match TRBD2. Germline assignment: CDR1 SGHRS and CDR2 YFSETQ. After removal of 5 bases from V and 5 bases from J, the junction contained 15 bases not matched to a gene. This CDR3 spans 16 amino acids. The CDR3 region is CASSPSGSSGGETQYF. CDR3 nucleotides: TGCGCCAGCAGTCCCAGTGGGTCTAGCGGCGGGGAGACCCAGTACTTC.

The chain is built from TRBV27 and TRBJ2-2; D uncertain. The V and J ends lost 3 bases and 6 bases respectively, with 8 bases between them. Germline V CDR1 and CDR2: MNHEY, SMNVEV (reference sequence). The CDR3 covers 13 residues. CDR3 amino acids: CASSFFFAGELFF. Written as DNA, the CDR3 is TGTGCCAGCAGTTTTTTTTTCGCCGGGGAGCTGTTTTTT.

CDR3 nucleotide sequence: TGTGCCTGGAGTGTTTCCCACTACAATGAGCAGTTCTTC. Translated, it gives CAWSVSHYNEQFF. This chain connects TRBV30 to TRBJ2-1; D unresolved. Germline CDR1 and CDR2: GTSNPN and SVGIG (reference sequence). CDR3 length: 13 residues. The ends were cut back, 0 bases at V and 3 bases at J, with 6 bases in the middle.

This chain links TRBV24-1 with TRBJ1-5; D not resolved. V dropped 3 bases and J dropped 1 base, with 6 bases sitting between them. Per germline, CDR1 KGHDR and CDR2 SFDVKD. The CDR3 covers 14 residues. The CDR3 region has the DNA TGTGCCACCAGTGATCGGAGAAGCAATCAGCCCCAGCATTTT. Its translation is CATSDRRSNQPQHF.

The J gene is TRBJ1-1, the V gene TRBV7-8, with 9 bases aligning to TRBD1. The CDR3 has 14 amino acids. The trim removed 2 bases at V and 4 bases at J, leaving 2 bases unmatched. Per germline, CDR1 SGHVS and CDR2 FQNEAQ. The CDR3 is CASSLTGGITEAFF. DNA of the CDR3: TGTGCCAGCAGCTTAACAGGGGGCATCACTGAAGCTTTCTTT.

This sequence joins TRBV24-1 and TRBJ2-1; 8 nucleotides agree with TRBD1. Germline trimming cut 4 bases from V and 4 bases from J; bases unmatched to any gene: 8. Germline lookup yields CDR1 KGHDR and CDR2 SFDVKD. CDR3 size: 16 residues. CDR3 bases: TGTGCCACCAGTGACCAAGGACAGGGACGTTACAATGAGCAGTTCTTC. Its translation is CATSDQGQGRYNEQFF.

The DNA of the CDR3 is TGTGCCAGCAGTTACTCGATACCACTTTCCGGGGATACGCAGTATTTT. It is translated as CASSYSIPLSGDTQYF. The chain recombines TRBV6-5 with TRBJ2-3; the D is unclear. Trimming stripped 0 bases from V and 6 bases from J, with 16 bases between. Germline CDR1 and CDR2: MNHEY and SVGAGI. The CDR3 is 16 residues long.

The V gene is TRBV19, the J gene TRBJ1-2; D ambiguous. CDR3 size: 15 residues. V lost 3 bases to trimming and J lost 4 bases, with 15 bases between them. Per germline, CDR1 LNHDA and CDR2 SQIVND (reference sequence). CDR3 loop: CASSIPGRTPYGYTF. CDR3 sequence (DNA): TGTGCCAGTAGTATCCCTGGGAGAACCCCCTATGGCTACACCTTC.

The chain carries TRBV5-6 and TRBJ2-4; maybe TRBD1 (6 bases). CDR1 is SGHDT and CDR2 is YYEEEE in the germline V gene. The germline V and J ends were trimmed by 0 bases and 3 bases, with 13 bases remaining between them. The CDR3 contains 16 residues. CDR3 sequence reads: CASSLDEGEVKNIQYF. Here the CDR3 DNA reads TGTGCCAGCAGCTTGGATGAGGGGGAAGTCAAAAACATTCAGTACTTC.

This clone showed up just a few times. This sequence joins TRBV6-5 and TRBJ1-2, with a tentative D call TRBD1 (6 bases). V was cut by 5 bases and J by 0 bases, with 10 bases left in between. The germline V gene encodes CDR1 MNHEY and CDR2 SVGAGI. CDR3 length: 14 amino acids. CDR3 in amino acids: CASSRPGANYGYTF. In DNA, the CDR3 is TGTGCCAGCAGTAGGCCAGGGGCTAACTATGGCTACACCTTC.

This clone was counted between two and nine times. This chain uses TRBV27 with TRBJ1-2; the D gene is possibly TRBD1 (5 bases). Germline lookup yields CDR1 MNHEY and CDR2 SMNVEV (reference sequence). CDR3 size: 14 residues. Between the trimmed V and J ends, which lost 6 bases and 2 bases, there was a span of 13 bases. Here the CDR3 reads CASSPPRGNYGYTF. The DNA for the CDR3 is TGTGCCAGCAGCCCTCCCCGGGGGAACTATGGCTACACCTTC.